This T cell receptor (beta chain) was captured by sequencing in a study of blood T cell repertoires in COVID-19. Study-wide context: Specimens from acute and convalescent COVID-19 originated in the United States, Italy and Spain. T cells, B-cell-depleted T cells, or PBMCs supplied cDNA or gDNA.

As handled by the study authors: Amplification from reference gene primers served as the basis for estimated nucleated cell counts. The table came from immunoSEQ multiplex PCR; TCRdb's copy has only in-frame clones and leaves some out. D and trimming come from the DNA, and the V and J calls and clone size come from that table. In the table there are roughly 240,000 clones, roughly four fifths of which are singletons. The length of the CDR3 is 13 residues. Germline V gives CDR1 SGHDT, CDR2 YYEEEE. V lost 0 bases to trimming and J lost 6 bases, with 8 bases between them. Material: peripheral blood. This receptor was identified in a woman at least 80 years old with acute or convalescent COVID-19. The rearrangement joins TRBV5-6 to TRBJ2-3, with unresolved D. The CDR3 spells CASSLGAVDTQYF. CDR3 coding DNA: TGTGCCAGCAGCTTGGGGGCAGTCGATACGCAGTATTTT.